There are many counts of the clone carrying this T cell receptor (beta chain). The data stem from a study of T-cell memory formation after mild COVID-19. CDR3 size: 17 residues. The germline V and J ends were trimmed by 2 bases and 4 bases, with 20 bases remaining between them. Germline V gene sequence: CDR1 SGHTA, CDR2 FQGTGA. In TCRdb, the 5' RACE reads were re-called with MiXCR into one record per CDR3 protein. The sample includes 380,000 or so distinct CDR3 sequences, approximately 15% of them seen just once. The rearrangement uses TRBV7-3 and TRBJ1-1, with D unresolved. Sequenced: PBMCs or a T cell subset sorted from them (not recorded which). This sequence was found in a man between 18 and 35 years old who had mild COVID-19 (a few samples of this study predate the infection). Cell type and time point are not known. The CDR3 nucleotides are TGTGCCAGCAGCTTAGAAGGGAACTATCACCGAACCACTGAAGCTTTCTTT. Translated, it gives CASSLEGNYHRTTEAFF.